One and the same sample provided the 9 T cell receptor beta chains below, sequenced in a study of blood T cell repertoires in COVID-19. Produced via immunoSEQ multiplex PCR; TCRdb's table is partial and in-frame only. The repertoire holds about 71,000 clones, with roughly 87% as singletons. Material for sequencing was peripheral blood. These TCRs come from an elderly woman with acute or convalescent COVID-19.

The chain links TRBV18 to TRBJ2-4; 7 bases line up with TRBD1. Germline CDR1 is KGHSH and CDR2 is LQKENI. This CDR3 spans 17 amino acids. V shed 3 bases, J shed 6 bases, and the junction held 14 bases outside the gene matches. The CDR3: CASSPPNTGAIRNIQYF. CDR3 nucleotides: TGTGCCAGCTCACCCCCAAATACAGGGGCCATTAGAAACATTCAGTACTTC. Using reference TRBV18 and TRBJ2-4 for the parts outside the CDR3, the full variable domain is NAGVMQNPRHLVRRRGQEARLRCSPMKGHSHVYWYRQLPEEGLKFMVYLQKENIIDESGMPKERFSAEFPKEGPSILRIQQVVRGDSAAYFCASSPPNTGAIRNIQYFGAGTRLSVL.

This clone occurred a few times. In nucleotides, the CDR3 is TGTGCCAGCAGTTTAATCATCCCCCACAGGGGGCATGAGCAGTTCTTC. This gives the protein CASSLIIPHRGHEQFF. The V and J genes are TRBV27 and TRBJ2-1; TRBD1 aligns across 9 bases. Germline CDR1 reads MNHEY; CDR2 reads SMNVEV (reference sequence). V lost 2 bases to trimming and J lost 8 bases; unmatched junction nucleotides: 10. The CDR3 totals 16 residues.

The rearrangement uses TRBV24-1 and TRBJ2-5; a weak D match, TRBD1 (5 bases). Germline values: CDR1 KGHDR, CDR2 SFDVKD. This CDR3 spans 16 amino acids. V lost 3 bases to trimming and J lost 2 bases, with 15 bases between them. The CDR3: CATSDPKQDVQETQYF. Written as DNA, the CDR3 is TGTGCCACCAGTGATCCGAAACAGGACGTACAAGAGACCCAGTACTTC.

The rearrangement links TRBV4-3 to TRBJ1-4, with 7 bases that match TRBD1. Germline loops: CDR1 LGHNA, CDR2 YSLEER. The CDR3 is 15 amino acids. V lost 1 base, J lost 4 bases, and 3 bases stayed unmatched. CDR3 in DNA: TGCGCCAGCAGCCAAGCAGGGGGTATTAATGAAAAACTGTTTTTT. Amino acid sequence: CASSQAGGINEKLFF.

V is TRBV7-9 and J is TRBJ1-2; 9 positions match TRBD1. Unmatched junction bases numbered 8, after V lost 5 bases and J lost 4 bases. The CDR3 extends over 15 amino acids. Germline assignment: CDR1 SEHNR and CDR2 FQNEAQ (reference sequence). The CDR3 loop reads CASSNSGTGFYGYTF. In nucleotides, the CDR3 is TGTGCCAGCAGCAATAGCGGGACAGGGTTCTATGGCTACACCTTC.

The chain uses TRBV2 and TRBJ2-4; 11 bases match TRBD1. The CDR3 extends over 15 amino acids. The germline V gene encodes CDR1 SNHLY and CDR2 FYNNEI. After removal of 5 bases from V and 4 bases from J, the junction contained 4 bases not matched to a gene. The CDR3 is CASSKGTGGKNIQYF. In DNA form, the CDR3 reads TGTGCCAGCAGTAAAGGGACAGGGGGTAAAAACATTCAGTACTTC.

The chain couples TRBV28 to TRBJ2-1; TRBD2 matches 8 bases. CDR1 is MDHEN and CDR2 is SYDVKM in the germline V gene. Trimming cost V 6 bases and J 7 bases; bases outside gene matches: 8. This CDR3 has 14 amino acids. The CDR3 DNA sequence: TGTGCCAGCAGCCTGCCGGGAGGGCTGAATGAGCAGTTCTTC. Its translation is CASSLPGGLNEQFF. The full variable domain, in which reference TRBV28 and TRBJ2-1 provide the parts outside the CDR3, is DVKVTQSSRYLVKRTGEKVFLECVQDMDHENMFWYRQDPGLGLRLIYFSYDVKMKEKGDIPEGYSVSREKKERFSLILESASTNQTSMYLCASSLPGGLNEQFFGPGTRLTVL.

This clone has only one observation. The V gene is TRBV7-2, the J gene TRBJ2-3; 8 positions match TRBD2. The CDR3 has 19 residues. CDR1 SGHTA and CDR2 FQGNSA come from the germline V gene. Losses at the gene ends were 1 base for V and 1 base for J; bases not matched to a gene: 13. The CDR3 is CASSLGPYSTAGGTDTQYF. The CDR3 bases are TGTGCCAGCAGCTTAGGTCCGTATAGCACAGCGGGGGGCACAGATACGCAGTATTTT. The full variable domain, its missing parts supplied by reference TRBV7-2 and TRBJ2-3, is GAGVSQSPSNKVTEKGKDVELRCDPISGHTALYWYRQSLGQGLEFLIYFQGNSAPDKSGLPSDRFSAERTGGSVSTLTIQRTQQEDSAVYLCASSLGPYSTAGGTDTQYFGPGTRLTVL.

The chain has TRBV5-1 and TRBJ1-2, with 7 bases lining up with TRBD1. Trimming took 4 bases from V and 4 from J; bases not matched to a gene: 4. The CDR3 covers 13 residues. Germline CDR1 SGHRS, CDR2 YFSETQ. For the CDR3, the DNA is TGCGCCAGCAGCATAGACAGGGTCTATGGCTACACCTTC. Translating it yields CASSIDRVYGYTF.